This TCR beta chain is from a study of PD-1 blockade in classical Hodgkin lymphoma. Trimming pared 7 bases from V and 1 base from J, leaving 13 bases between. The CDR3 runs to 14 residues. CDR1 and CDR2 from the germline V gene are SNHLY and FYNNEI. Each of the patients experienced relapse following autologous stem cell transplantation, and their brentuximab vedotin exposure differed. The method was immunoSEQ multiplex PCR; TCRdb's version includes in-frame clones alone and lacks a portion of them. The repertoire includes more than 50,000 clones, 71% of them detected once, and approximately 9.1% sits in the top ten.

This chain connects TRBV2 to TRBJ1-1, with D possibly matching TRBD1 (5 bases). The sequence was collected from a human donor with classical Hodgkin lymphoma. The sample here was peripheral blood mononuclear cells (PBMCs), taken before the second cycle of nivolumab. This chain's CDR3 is CASKGVLSNTEAFF. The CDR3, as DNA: TGTGCCAGCAAAGGGGTACTCTCGAACACTGAAGCTTTCTTT.